Below are 5 T cell receptor beta chains sequenced from a single sample in a study of blood T cell repertoires in COVID-19. Repertoires were generated with immunoSEQ multiplex PCR, while TCRdb's copy carries only in-frame clones and drops some. The table lists roughly 76,000 clones, 70% to 75% of them singletons. Sequencing input: peripheral blood. Receptor source: a man aged 65 to 85 with acute or convalescent COVID-19.

The chain couples TRBV25-1 to TRBJ2-2; 14 bases are a match to TRBD2. CDR3 length: 15 residues. V shed 6 bases and J 5 bases; nucleotides not matched to a gene: 2. From germline, CDR1 is MGHDK and CDR2 SYGVNS. CDR3: CASSGLAGGTGELFF. For the CDR3, the DNA is TGTGCCAGCAGCGGACTAGCGGGAGGAACCGGGGAGCTGTTTTTT.

As DNA, the CDR3 is TGCGCCAGCAGCCAAGGGGGAGGGTACGATAATTCACCCCTCCACTTT. Translated: CASSQGGGYDNSPLHF. The chain carries TRBV4-1 and TRBJ1-6; D remains unclear. CDR1 and CDR2 (germline): MGHRA, YSYEKL. V lost 1 base, J lost 5 bases, and 12 bases lay in between. The CDR3 extends over 16 amino acids.

J is TRBJ2-1 and V is TRBV7-9, with D unresolved. Germline lookup yields CDR1 SEHNR and CDR2 FQNEAQ (reference sequence). The CDR3 runs to 17 residues. Trimming took off 6 bases at V and 8 bases at J, with 26 bases between the two ends. The CDR3 reads CASSLPLYGAARDEQFF. For the CDR3, the DNA is TGTGCCAGCAGTCTACCCCTTTATGGCGCGGCCCGGGATGAGCAGTTCTTC.

This CDR3 is CATNLWRYTF. CDR3 in DNA: TGTGCCACCAATCTCTGGCGCTACACCTTC. J is TRBJ1-2 and V is TRBV24-1; no clear D. The V gene lost 8 bases and the J gene lost 9 bases, with 9 bases spanning the gap. This CDR3 comprises 10 residues. Germline V lookup: CDR1 KGHDR, CDR2 SFDVKD.

The chain is built from TRBV10-2 and TRBJ1-2, with TRBD1 as a possible D gene (5 bases). With 6 bases removed from V and 7 bases from J, the gap between germline ends came to 15 bases. The CDR3 has 13 residues. Germline-derived CDR1 and CDR2 are WSHSY and SAAADI. CDR3 nucleotides: TGCGCCAGCAGGGGACTGGTGGGTTCTGGCTACACCTTC. Translation gives CASRGLVGSGYTF.